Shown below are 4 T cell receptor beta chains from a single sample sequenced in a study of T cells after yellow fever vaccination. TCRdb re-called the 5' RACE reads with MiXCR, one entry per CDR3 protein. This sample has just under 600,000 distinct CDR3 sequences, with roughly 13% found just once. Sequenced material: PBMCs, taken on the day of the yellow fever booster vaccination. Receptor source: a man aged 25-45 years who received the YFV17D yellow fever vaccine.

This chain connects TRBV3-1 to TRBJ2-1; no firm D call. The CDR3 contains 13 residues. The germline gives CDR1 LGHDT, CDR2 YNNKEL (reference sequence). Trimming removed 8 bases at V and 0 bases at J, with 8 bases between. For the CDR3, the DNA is TGTGCCAGCCAGATAAGCTCCTACAATGAGCAGTTCTTC. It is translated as CASQISSYNEQFF.

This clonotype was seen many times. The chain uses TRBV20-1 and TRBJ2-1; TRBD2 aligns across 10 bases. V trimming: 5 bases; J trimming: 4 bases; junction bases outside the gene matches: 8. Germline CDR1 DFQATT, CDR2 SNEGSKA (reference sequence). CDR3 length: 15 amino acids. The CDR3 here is CSAWTSGRWYNEQFF. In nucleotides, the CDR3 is TGCAGTGCTTGGACTAGCGGACGTTGGTACAATGAGCAGTTCTTC.

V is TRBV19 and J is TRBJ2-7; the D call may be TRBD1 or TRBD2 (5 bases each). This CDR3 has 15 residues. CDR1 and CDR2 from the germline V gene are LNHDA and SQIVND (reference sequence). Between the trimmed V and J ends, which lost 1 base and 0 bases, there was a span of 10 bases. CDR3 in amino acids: CASSIGGSRSYEQYF. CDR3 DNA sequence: TGTGCCAGTAGTATAGGGGGGTCCCGCTCCTACGAGCAGTACTTC.

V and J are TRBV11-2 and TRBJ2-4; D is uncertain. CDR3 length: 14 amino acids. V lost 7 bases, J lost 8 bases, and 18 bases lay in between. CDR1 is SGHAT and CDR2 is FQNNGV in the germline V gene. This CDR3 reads CASTPVPLSDIQYF. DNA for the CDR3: TGTGCCAGCACCCCTGTTCCCCTCTCAGACATTCAGTACTTC.